The 21 T cell receptor beta chains listed next were all sequenced from one sample in a study of cytomegalovirus exposure and HLA in healthy donors. PCR amplification relied on 60 Vbeta primers (plus 13 Jbeta primers). Sequencing was performed with immunoSEQ multiplex PCR; in TCRdb, only in-frame clones are kept and a portion is missing. The table has about 160,000 clones, 80% seen once; the top ten hold 8% to 10%. Input material: PBMCs. The receptors were sampled from a young man in good health and CMV-seropositive.

This chain links TRBV29-1 with TRBJ2-3, with 13 bases lining up with TRBD2. CDR3 length: 15 residues. The V gene end was trimmed by 6 bases and the J gene end by 4 bases; junction bases not matched to a gene: 7. Germline values: CDR1 SQVTM, CDR2 ANQGSEA. CDR3 in DNA: TGCAGCGTGGGACGGACTAGCGGGAGCGCAGATACGCAGTATTTT. Its translation: CSVGRTSGSADTQYF.

V is TRBV6-5 and J is TRBJ2-3; TRBD2 agrees at 11 bases. CDR3 size: 15 residues. V lost 5 bases and J lost 1; bases outside the gene matches: 2. CDR1 MNHEY and CDR2 SVGAGI come from the germline V gene. The CDR3 sequence: CASSQLAGGTDTQYF. As DNA, the CDR3 is TGTGCCAGCAGTCAACTAGCGGGGGGCACAGATACGCAGTATTTT.

The chain has TRBV5-4 and TRBJ2-1, with TRBD2 matching over 11 bases. Trimming at V came to 0 bases and at J to 5 bases, leaving 4 bases not matched to a gene. CDR1 is SGHNT and CDR2 is YYREEE in the germline V gene (reference sequence). The CDR3 is 16 amino acids. The chain's CDR3 is CASSLGVAGGHNEQFF. As DNA, the CDR3 is TGTGCCAGCAGCTTGGGGGTAGCGGGAGGGCACAATGAGCAGTTCTTC.

The CDR3 region has the DNA TGCGCCAGCAGCTTGCTGCAGGGGGCTTCCTACGAGCAGTACTTC. The encoded protein is CASSLLQGASYEQYF. The gene calls are TRBV5-1 and TRBJ2-5; 8 bases are a match to TRBD1. The end of the DNA fits TRBJ2-7 better, so the J call may be wrong. Germline lookup yields CDR1 SGHRS and CDR2 YFSETQ. The CDR3 runs 15 residues.

V is TRBV4-2 and J is TRBJ2-5; D is unclear. The CDR3 runs 17 residues. The V gene's germline CDR1 is LGHNA and CDR2 YNFKEQ. V dropped 0 bases and J dropped 4 bases, with 18 bases sitting between them. Here the CDR3 reads CASSQDLGSGSAETQYF. DNA for the CDR3: TGTGCCAGCAGCCAAGATCTCGGGTCTGGGTCGGCAGAGACCCAGTACTTC.

The chain carries TRBV9 and TRBJ2-3; D is ambiguous. This CDR3 spans 15 amino acids. From germline, CDR1 is SGDLS and CDR2 YYNGEE. Trimming removed 0 bases from V and 1 base from J, with 9 bases in between. The CDR3 DNA is TGTGCCAGCAGCGTAGAGGTCGCGGGCACAGATACGCAGTATTTT. Translating gives CASSVEVAGTDTQYF. The full variable domain, completed using reference TRBV9 and TRBJ2-3, is DSGVTQTPKHLITATGQRVTLRCSPRSGDLSVYWYQQSLDQGLQFLIQYYNGEERAKGNILERFSAQQFPDLHSELNLSSLELGDSALYFCASSVEVAGTDTQYFGPGTRLTVL.

This chain uses TRBV10-2 with TRBJ1-5, with D unclear. V lost 3 bases and J 5 bases, leaving 8 bases between the germline ends. CDR3 length: 13 amino acids. Germline CDR1 and CDR2: WSHSY and SAAADI. The CDR3 nucleotides read TGCGCCAGCAGTGACAGGAGGCATCAGCCCCAGCATTTT. Translating gives CASSDRRHQPQHF.

This chain joins TRBV5-4 and TRBJ2-5; 8 nucleotides line up with TRBD2. The CDR3 runs to 15 residues. CDR1 is SGHNT, CDR2 YYREEE, per germline (reference sequence). Germline trimming cut 0 bases from V and 5 bases from J; bases unmatched to any gene: 6. In nucleotides, the CDR3 is TGTGCCAGCAGCTTGGACGGGGGGGCGGAGGAGACCCAGTACTTC. Translation: CASSLDGGAEETQYF.

The gene calls are TRBV19 and TRBJ1-4, with 8 bases that match TRBD1. This CDR3 is 15 amino acids long. Trimming removed 7 bases from V and 5 bases from J; junction bases left unmatched: 9. Germline values: CDR1 LNHDA, CDR2 SQIVND (reference sequence). The CDR3 coding sequence is TGTGCCAGTAACCCACCGAGGGACAGGAATGAAAAACTGTTTTTT. Translating it yields CASNPPRDRNEKLFF.

The chain is built from TRBV6-5 and TRBJ1-4; D uncertain. CDR3 size: 13 residues. Trimming shortened V by 8 bases and J by 3 bases, and 10 bases separated the two germline ends. Germline values: CDR1 MNHEY, CDR2 SVGAGI. CDR3 nucleotides: TGTGCCAGCGCGGTAATATCTAATGAAAAACTGTTTTTT. Its translation: CASAVISNEKLFF.

A single count supports this clone. The chain uses TRBV2 and TRBJ1-5; a weak D match, TRBD1 (6 bases). Trimming took off 6 bases at V and 5 bases at J, with 17 bases between the two ends. The CDR3 is made up of 15 amino acids. The germline V gene encodes CDR1 SNHLY and CDR2 FYNNEI. The CDR3 spells CASRSVQGGHQPQHF. The CDR3 DNA is TGTGCCAGCAGGAGCGTACAGGGTGGGCATCAGCCCCAGCATTTT. Drawing the rest from reference TRBV2 and TRBJ1-5, the complete variable domain is EPEVTQTPSHQVTQMGQEVILRCVPISNHLYFYWYRQILGQKVEFLVSFYNNEISEKSEIFDDQFSVERPDGSNFTLKIRSTKLEDSAMYFCASRSVQGGHQPQHFGDGTRLSIL.

This chain joins TRBV7-2 and TRBJ1-1; 7 positions match TRBD1. The CDR3 extends over 14 amino acids. Germline V lookup: CDR1 SGHTA, CDR2 FQGNSA. J was trimmed by 0 bases and V by 6 bases; bases with no gene match: 4. The CDR3 DNA sequence: TGTGCCAGCAGGGGACAGACTTTGAACACTGAAGCTTTCTTT. Protein: CASRGQTLNTEAFF.

CDR3 bases: TGTGCCAGCAGCTTAGGAACAGAGGACTCTGGCTACACCTTC. As protein: CASSLGTEDSGYTF. The V gene is TRBV5-6, the J gene TRBJ1-2; D gene ambiguous. Looked up from germline, CDR1 is SGHDT and CDR2 is YYEEEE. This CDR3 is built from 14 residues. V lost 2 bases to trimming and J lost 7 bases, with 15 bases between them.

As regards this clone: The same CDR3 arises from other DNA sequences in this sample as well. This CDR3 reads CASSWTGGYEQYF. The CDR3 DNA reads as TGTGCCAGCAGTTGGACAGGGGGCTACGAGCAGTACTTC. The chain joins TRBV6-5 to TRBJ2-7; 10 bases map to TRBD1. Germline V lookup: CDR1 MNHEY, CDR2 SVGAGI. The J segment lost 3 bases and the V segment lost 4 bases, leaving 0 bases of the junction unmatched. The CDR3 extends over 13 amino acids.

The CDR3 nucleotides are TGTGCCAGCGAAGCGGGGGGAGTCGGGGAGCTGTTTTTT. This translates into CASEAGGVGELFF. This chain links TRBV5-4 with TRBJ2-2; TRBD2 aligns across 9 bases. Germline CDR1 SGHNT, CDR2 YYREEE (reference sequence). CDR3 length equals 13 residues. J was trimmed by 7 bases and V by 7 bases; bases with no gene match: 5.

This chain links TRBV29-1 with TRBJ2-1; 7 positions agree with TRBD1. The CDR3 contains 16 residues. Germline-derived CDR1 and CDR2 are SQVTM and ANQGSEA. J lost 5 bases, V lost 6 bases, and 16 bases had no gene match. The CDR3 reads CSVTHRGPKPNNEQFF. In DNA form, the CDR3 reads TGCAGCGTCACTCACAGGGGTCCTAAACCAAACAATGAGCAGTTCTTC.

V is TRBV4-2 and J is TRBJ2-3, with TRBD1 matching over 8 bases. V lost 4 bases and J lost 2; bases outside the gene matches: 8. The CDR3 has 16 residues. CDR1 is LGHNA and CDR2 is YNFKEQ in the germline V gene. The CDR3 reads CASSPRGDRNTDTQYF. The CDR3 DNA sequence: TGTGCCAGCAGCCCAAGGGGGGACAGGAACACAGATACGCAGTATTTT.

The chain links TRBV27 to TRBJ2-1; D not certain. Germline loops: CDR1 MNHEY, CDR2 SMNVEV (reference sequence). V lost 5 bases and J 0 bases, leaving 23 bases between the germline ends. This CDR3 comprises 19 residues. Here the CDR3 DNA reads TGTGCCAGCAGTCCCCCAAATTTAAGATCGGCGGACTCCTACAATGAGCAGTTCTTC. It specifies CASSPPNLRSADSYNEQFF.

This chain's CDR3 is CSVRDWSSYEQYF. In nucleotides, the CDR3 is TGCAGCGTTCGGGACTGGTCCTCCTACGAGCAGTACTTC. V is TRBV29-1 and J is TRBJ2-7, with D possibly being TRBD2 (6 bases). The CDR3 is made up of 13 amino acids. Trimming shortened V by 5 bases and J by 0 bases, and 11 bases separated the two germline ends. The germline gives CDR1 SQVTM, CDR2 ANQGSEA.

Details on this clone: At one end the junction does not follow the germline gene, possibly because of a read error. The chain links TRBV5-4 to TRBJ2-1; possibly TRBD2 for D (6 bases). From germline, CDR1 is SGHNT and CDR2 YYREEE (reference sequence). The CDR3 is 13 amino acids. DNA of the CDR3: TGTGCCAGCAGCGGGAGGCCTTTACGGGAGCAGCTCTTC. Translation: CASSGRPLREQLF.

This clone has more than one count but fewer than ten. This chain connects TRBV9 to TRBJ1-1; 9 positions match TRBD1. This CDR3 has 14 amino acids. The J segment lost 7 bases and the V segment lost 3 bases, leaving 7 bases of the junction unmatched. Germline CDR1 is SGDLS and CDR2 is YYNGEE. The CDR3: CASSAGQGEGEAFF. The CDR3 nucleotides are TGTGCCAGCAGCGCGGGACAGGGTGAGGGTGAAGCTTTCTTT.